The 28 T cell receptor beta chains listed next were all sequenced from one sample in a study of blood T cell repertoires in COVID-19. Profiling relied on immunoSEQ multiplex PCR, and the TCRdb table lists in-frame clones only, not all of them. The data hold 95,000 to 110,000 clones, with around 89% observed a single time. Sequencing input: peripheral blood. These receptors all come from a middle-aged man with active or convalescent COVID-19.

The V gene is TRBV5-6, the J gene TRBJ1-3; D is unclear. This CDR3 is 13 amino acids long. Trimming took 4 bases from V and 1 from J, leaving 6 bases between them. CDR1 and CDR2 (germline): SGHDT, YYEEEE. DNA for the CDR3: TGTGCCAGCAGCCCCGTGTCTGGAAACACCATATATTTT. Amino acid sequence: CASSPVSGNTIYF.

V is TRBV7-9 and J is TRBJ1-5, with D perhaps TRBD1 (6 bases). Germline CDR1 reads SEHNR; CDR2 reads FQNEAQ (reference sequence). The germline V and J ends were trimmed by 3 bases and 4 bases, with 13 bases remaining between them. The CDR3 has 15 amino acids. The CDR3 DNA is TGTGCCAGCAGCTTGGAACAGGGTTTTAATCAGCCCCAGCATTTT. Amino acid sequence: CASSLEQGFNQPQHF. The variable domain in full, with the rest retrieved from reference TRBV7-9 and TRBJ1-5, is DTGVSQNPRHKITKRGQNVTFRCDPISEHNRLYWYRQTLGQGPEFLTYFQNEAQLEKSRLLSDRFSAERPKGSFSTLEIQRTEQGDSAMYLCASSLEQGFNQPQHFGDGTRLSIL.

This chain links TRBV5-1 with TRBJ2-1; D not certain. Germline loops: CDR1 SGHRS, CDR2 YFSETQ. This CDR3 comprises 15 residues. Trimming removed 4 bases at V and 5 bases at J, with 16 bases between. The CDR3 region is CASSLWLGSNNEQFF. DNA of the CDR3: TGCGCCAGCAGCCTGTGGCTTGGTTCCAACAATGAGCAGTTCTTC.

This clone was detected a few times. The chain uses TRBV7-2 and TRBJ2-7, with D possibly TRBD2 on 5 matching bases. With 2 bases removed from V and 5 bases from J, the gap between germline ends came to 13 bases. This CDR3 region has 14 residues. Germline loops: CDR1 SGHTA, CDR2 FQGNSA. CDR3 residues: CASSLFIGRDEQYF. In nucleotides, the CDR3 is TGTGCCAGCAGCTTATTTATAGGGAGAGACGAGCAGTACTTC. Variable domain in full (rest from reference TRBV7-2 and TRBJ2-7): GAGVSQSPSNKVTEKGKDVELRCDPISGHTALYWYRQSLGQGLEFLIYFQGNSAPDKSGLPSDRFSAERTGGSVSTLTIQRTQQEDSAVYLCASSLFIGRDEQYFGPGTRLTVT.

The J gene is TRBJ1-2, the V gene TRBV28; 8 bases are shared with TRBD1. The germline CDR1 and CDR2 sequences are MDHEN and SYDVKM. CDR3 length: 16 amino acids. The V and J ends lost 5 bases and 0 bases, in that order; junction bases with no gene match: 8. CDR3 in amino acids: CASSPRNRGANYGYTF. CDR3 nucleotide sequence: TGTGCCAGCAGTCCGAGAAACAGGGGGGCTAACTATGGCTACACCTTC.

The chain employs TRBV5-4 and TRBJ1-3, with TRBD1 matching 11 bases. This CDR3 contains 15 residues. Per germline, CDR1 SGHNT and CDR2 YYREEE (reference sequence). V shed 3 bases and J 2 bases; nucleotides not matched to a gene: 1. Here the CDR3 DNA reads TGTGCCAGCAGCTGGGGACAGGGGGCTGGAAACACCATATATTTT. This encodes CASSWGQGAGNTIYF. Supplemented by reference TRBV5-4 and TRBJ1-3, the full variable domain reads ETGVTQSPTHLIKTRGQQVTLRCSSQSGHNTVSWYQQALGQGPQFIFQYYREEENGRGNFPPRFSGLQFPNYSSELNVNALELDDSALYLCASSWGQGAGNTIYFGEGSWLTVV.

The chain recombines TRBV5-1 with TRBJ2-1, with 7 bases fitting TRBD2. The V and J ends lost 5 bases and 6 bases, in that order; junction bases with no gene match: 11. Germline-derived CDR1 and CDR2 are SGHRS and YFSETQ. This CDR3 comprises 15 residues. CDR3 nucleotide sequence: TGCGCCAGCAGTTCCCAAGCGGGAACCTTCAATGAGCAGTTCTTC. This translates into CASSSQAGTFNEQFF.

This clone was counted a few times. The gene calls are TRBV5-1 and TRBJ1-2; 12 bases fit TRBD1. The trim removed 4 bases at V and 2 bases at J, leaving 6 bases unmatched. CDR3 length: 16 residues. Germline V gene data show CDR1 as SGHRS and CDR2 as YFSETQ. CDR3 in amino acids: CASSAGTGGMNYGYTF. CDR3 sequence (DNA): TGCGCCAGCAGCGCTGGGACAGGGGGCATGAACTATGGCTACACCTTC.

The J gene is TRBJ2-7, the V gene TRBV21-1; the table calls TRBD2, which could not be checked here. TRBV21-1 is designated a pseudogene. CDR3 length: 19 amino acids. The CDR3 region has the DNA TGTGCCCCCCGCCAGAATCGAGCTAGGGGAGCGGGAGATTCCTACGAGCAGTACTTC. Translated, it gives CAPRQNRARGAGDSYEQYF.

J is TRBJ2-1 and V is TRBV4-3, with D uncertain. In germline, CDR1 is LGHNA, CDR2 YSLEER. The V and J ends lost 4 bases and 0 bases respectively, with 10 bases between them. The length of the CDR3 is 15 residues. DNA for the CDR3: TGCGCCAGCAGCCTAGACGGTTACTCCTACAATGAGCAGTTCTTC. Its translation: CASSLDGYSYNEQFF.

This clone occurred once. CDR3 sequence reads: CASSLDGTSGTDTQYF. CDR3 DNA sequence: TGTGCCAGCAGCTTAGATGGGACTAGCGGAACAGATACGCAGTATTTT. The J gene is TRBJ2-3, the V gene TRBV7-9, with 11 bases that match TRBD2. The CDR3 contains 16 residues. The germline V gene encodes CDR1 SEHNR and CDR2 FQNEAQ (reference sequence). V lost 1 base to trimming and J lost 3 bases; unmatched junction nucleotides: 3.

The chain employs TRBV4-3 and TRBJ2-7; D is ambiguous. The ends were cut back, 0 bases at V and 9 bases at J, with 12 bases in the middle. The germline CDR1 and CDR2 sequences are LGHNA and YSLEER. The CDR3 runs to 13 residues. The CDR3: CASSQEMGPGQYF. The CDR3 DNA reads TGCGCCAGCAGCCAAGAAATGGGCCCTGGGCAGTACTTC.

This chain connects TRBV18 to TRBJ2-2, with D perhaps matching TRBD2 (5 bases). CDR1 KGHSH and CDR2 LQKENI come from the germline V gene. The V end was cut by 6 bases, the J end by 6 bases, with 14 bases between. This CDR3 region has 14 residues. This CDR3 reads CASSSSGSPGELFF. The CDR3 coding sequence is TGTGCCAGCTCGTCCTCGGGATCCCCCGGGGAGCTGTTTTTT.

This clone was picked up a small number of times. Here the CDR3 reads CASSSRQGYNSPLHF. The CDR3 nucleotides are TGTGCCAGCAGCTCAAGACAGGGCTATAATTCACCCCTCCACTTT. J is TRBJ1-6 and V is TRBV3-1 (or the pseudogene TRBV3-2); the match to TRBD1 covers 7 bases. The V gene's germline CDR1 is LGHDT and CDR2 YNNKEL (reference sequence). The CDR3 is 15 amino acids. V shed 5 bases, J shed 3 bases, and the junction held 4 bases outside the gene matches.

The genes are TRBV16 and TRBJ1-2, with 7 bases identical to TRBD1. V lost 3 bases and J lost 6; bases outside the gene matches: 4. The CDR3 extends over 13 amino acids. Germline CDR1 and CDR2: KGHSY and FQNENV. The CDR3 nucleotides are TGTGCCAGCAGCCACGACAGGGTCCATGGCTACACCTTC. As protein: CASSHDRVHGYTF.

CDR3 amino acids: CASSQDPGDRTGELFF. The CDR3 DNA sequence: TGTGCCAGCAGCCAAGATCCGGGGGATCGAACCGGGGAGCTGTTTTTT. The chain joins TRBV4-2 to TRBJ2-2; D may be TRBD2 (6 bases). The V end lost 0 bases, the J end lost 5 bases, and 13 bases lay between the germline ends. The CDR3 is made up of 16 amino acids. Germline V CDR1 and CDR2: LGHNA, YNFKEQ.

The CDR3 reads CASSQGGGRGDGNTIYF. The CDR3 coding sequence is TGCGCCAGCAGCCAAGGGGGTGGCAGGGGAGACGGAAACACCATATATTTT. The chain joins TRBV4-1 to TRBJ1-3, with a tentative D call TRBD1 (6 bases). CDR3 length: 17 amino acids. From germline, CDR1 is MGHRA and CDR2 YSYEKL. V lost 1 base and J lost 4, with 17 bases in between.

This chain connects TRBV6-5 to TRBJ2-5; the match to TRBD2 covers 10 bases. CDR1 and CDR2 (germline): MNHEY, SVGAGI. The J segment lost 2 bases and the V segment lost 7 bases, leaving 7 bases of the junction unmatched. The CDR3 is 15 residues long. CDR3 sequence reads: CASTFTSGAQETQYF. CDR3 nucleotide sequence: TGTGCCAGCACATTTACTAGCGGGGCACAAGAGACCCAGTACTTC.

For the CDR3, the DNA is TGTGCCAGCAGTTTATCCAGCGGGAGCTCCTACGAGCAGTACTTC. It encodes CASSLSSGSSYEQYF. The chain couples TRBV27 to TRBJ2-7; 8 bases are shared with TRBD2. Germline V gene sequence: CDR1 MNHEY, CDR2 SMNVEV (reference sequence). V lost 0 bases and J lost 0; bases outside the gene matches: 1. The CDR3 runs to 15 residues.

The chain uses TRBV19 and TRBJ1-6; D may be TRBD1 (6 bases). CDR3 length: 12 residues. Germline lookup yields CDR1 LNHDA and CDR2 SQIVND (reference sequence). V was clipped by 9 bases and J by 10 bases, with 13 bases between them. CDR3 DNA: TGTGCCAGCTCCCCGAGGGGGTCACCCCTCCACTTT. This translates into CASSPRGSPLHF.

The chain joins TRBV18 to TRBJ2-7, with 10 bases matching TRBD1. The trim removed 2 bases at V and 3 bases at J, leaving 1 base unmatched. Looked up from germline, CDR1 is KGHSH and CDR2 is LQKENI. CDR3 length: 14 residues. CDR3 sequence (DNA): TGTGCCAGCTCACCAAGGGACAGGGGCTACGAGCAGTACTTC. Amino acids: CASSPRDRGYEQYF.

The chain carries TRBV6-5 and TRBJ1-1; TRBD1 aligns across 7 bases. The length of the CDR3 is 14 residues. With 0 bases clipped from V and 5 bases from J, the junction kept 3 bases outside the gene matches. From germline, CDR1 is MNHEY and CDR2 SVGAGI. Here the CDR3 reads CASSYSQGRTEAFF. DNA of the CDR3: TGTGCCAGCAGTTACTCACAGGGGAGGACTGAAGCTTTCTTT.

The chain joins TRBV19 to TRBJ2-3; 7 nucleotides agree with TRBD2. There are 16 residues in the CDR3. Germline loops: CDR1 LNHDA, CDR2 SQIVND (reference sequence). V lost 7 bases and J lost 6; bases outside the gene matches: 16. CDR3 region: CASKAASGISSDTQYF. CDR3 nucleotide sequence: TGTGCCAGTAAGGCCGCTAGCGGTATCTCTTCGGATACGCAGTATTTT. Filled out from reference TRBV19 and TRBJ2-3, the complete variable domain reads DGGITQSPKYLFRKEGQNVTLSCEQNLNHDAMYWYRQDPGQGLRLIYYSQIVNDFQKGDIAEGYSVSREKKESFPLTVTSAQKNPTAFYLCASKAASGISSDTQYFGPGTRLTVL.

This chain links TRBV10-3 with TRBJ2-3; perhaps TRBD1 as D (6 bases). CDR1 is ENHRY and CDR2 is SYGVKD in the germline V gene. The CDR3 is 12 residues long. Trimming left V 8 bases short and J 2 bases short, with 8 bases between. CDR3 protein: CAIRDNTDTQYF. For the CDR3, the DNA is TGTGCCATCCGGGACAACACAGATACGCAGTATTTT.

As DNA, the CDR3 is TGTGCCAGCAGCCCCGGTTGGGGGCTAGACGAAAAACTGTTTTTT. It codes for CASSPGWGLDEKLFF. The V call is TRBV5-4, the J call TRBJ1-4; D perhaps matches TRBD1 (6 bases). The CDR3 has 15 amino acids. Germline values: CDR1 SGHNT, CDR2 YYREEE (reference sequence). Trimming shortened V by 4 bases and J by 8 bases, and 18 bases separated the two germline ends.

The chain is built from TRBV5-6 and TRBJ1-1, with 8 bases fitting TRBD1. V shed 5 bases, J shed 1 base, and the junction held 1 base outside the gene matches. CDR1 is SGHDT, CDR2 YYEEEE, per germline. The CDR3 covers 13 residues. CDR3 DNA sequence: TGTGCCAGCAGAGGACAGGGGAACACTGAAGCTTTCTTT. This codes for CASRGQGNTEAFF.

CDR3 region: CATSETGETGELFF. The CDR3 region has the DNA TGTGCCACCAGTGAAACAGGGGAGACCGGGGAGCTGTTTTTT. The rearrangement links TRBV24-1 to TRBJ2-2; 7 bases match TRBD1. The germline V gene has CDR1 KGHDR and CDR2 SFDVKD. V was pared by 4 bases and J by 5 bases, with 3 bases of the junction left unmatched. The CDR3 contains 14 residues.

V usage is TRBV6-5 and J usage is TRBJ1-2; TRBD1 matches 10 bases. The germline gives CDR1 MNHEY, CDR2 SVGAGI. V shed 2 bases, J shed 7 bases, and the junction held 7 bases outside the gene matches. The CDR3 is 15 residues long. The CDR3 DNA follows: TGTGCCAGCAGTTACAGTGGGACAGGGGTGGCTGGCTACACCTTC. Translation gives CASSYSGTGVAGYTF.